The entry below gives a single TCR beta chain sequence along with its context. The antigen is undetermined. This sample was taken from a study of cytomegalovirus exposure and HLA in healthy donors. Overall study results and limits: The tendency of first-cohort TCR clusters to co-occur in the 120 or so validation repertoires was identified by a subsequent analysis. A few chains tied to CMV proved CMV antigen-specific in vitro.

Clones were sequenced by immunoSEQ multiplex PCR, and TCRdb holds only the in-frame ones, with some missing. The sample comprises 150,000 to 200,000 clones, about 86% of which are singletons, and 1.4% rests with the top ten. From germline, CDR1 is MNHEY and CDR2 SMNVEV (reference sequence). The CDR3 covers 11 residues. The V gene lost 6 bases and the J gene lost 6 bases, with 9 bases spanning the gap. Sequenced sample: PBMCs. The chain uses TRBV27 and TRBJ2-7; TRBD2 is a possible D gene (6 bases). This TCR derives from a woman in her twenties or thirties in good health and CMV-seronegative. The CDR3 DNA reads TGTGCCAGCAGGGGGACTTTCGAGCAGTACTTC. This gives the protein CASRGTFEQYF.